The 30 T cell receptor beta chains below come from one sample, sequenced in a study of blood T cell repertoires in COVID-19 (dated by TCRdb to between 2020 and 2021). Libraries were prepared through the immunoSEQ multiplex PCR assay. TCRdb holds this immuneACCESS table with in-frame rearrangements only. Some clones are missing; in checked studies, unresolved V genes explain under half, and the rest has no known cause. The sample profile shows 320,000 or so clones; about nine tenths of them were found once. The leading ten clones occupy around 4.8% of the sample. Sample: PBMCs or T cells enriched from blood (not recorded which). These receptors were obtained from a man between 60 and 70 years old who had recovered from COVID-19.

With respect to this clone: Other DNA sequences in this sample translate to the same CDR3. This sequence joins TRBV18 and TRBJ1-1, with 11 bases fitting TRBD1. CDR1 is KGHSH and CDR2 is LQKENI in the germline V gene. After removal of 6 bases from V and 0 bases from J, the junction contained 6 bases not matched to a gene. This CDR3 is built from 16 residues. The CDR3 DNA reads TGTGCCAGCTCCCCCGGGACAGGGGGTCTGAACACTGAAGCTTTCTTT. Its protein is CASSPGTGGLNTEAFF.

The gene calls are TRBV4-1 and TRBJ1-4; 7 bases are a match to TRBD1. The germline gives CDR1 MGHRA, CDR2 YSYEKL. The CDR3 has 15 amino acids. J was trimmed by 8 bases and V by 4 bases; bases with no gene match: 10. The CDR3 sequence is CASSPETGFGEKLFF. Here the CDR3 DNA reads TGCGCCAGCAGCCCGGAGACAGGGTTTGGAGAAAAACTGTTTTTT.

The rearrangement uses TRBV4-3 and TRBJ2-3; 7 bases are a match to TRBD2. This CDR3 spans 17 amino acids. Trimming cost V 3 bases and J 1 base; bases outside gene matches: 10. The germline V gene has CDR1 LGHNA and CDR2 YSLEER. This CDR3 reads CASSHTLGGEGTDTQYF. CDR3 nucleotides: TGCGCCAGCAGCCACACCCTGGGGGGGGAGGGCACAGATACGCAGTATTTT.

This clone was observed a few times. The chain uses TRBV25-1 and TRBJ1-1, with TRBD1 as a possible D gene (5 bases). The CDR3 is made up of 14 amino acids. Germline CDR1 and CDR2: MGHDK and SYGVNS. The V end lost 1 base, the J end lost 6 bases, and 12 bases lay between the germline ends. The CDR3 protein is CASSEFTGSPEAFF. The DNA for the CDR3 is TGTGCCAGCAGTGAATTTACAGGTAGCCCTGAAGCTTTCTTT.

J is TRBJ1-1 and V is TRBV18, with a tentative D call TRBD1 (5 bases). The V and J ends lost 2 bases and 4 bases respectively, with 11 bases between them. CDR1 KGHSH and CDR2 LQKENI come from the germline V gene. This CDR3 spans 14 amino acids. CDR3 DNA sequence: TGTGCCAGCTCACCAGACGGGGGTGGCACTGAAGCTTTCTTT. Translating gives CASSPDGGGTEAFF. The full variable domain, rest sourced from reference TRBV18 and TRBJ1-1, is NAGVMQNPRHLVRRRGQEARLRCSPMKGHSHVYWYRQLPEEGLKFMVYLQKENIIDESGMPKERFSAEFPKEGPSILRIQQVVRGDSAAYFCASSPDGGGTEAFFGQGTRLTVV.

The CDR3 sequence is CASSEPGSSYEQYF. CDR3 nucleotide sequence: TGTGCCAGCAGTGAACCCGGGAGTAGCTACGAGCAGTACTTC. The chain couples TRBV25-1 to TRBJ2-7, with a possible D match to TRBD2 (6 bases). Trimming cost V 2 bases and J 3 bases, with 11 bases left between them. There are 14 residues in the CDR3. The germline V gene has CDR1 MGHDK and CDR2 SYGVNS.

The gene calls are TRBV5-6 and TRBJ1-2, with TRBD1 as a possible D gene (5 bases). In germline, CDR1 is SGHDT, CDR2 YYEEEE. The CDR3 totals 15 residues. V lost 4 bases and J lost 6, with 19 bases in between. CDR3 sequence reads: CASSPTGWIWNGYTF. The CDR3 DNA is TGTGCCAGCAGCCCTACAGGTTGGATCTGGAATGGCTACACCTTC.

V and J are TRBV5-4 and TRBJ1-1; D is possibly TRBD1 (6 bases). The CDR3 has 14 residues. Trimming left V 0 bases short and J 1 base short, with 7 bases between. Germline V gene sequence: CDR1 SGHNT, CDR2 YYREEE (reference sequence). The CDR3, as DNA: TGTGCCAGCAGCTTGGAACAGGGGAACACTGAAGCTTTCTTT. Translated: CASSLEQGNTEAFF.

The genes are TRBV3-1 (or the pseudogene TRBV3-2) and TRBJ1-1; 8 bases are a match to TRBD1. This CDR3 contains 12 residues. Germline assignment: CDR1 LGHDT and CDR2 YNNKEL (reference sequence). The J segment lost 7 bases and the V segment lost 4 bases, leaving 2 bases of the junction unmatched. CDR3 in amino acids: CASSRTGIEAFF. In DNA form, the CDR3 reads TGTGCCAGCAGCCGGACAGGGATTGAAGCTTTCTTT.

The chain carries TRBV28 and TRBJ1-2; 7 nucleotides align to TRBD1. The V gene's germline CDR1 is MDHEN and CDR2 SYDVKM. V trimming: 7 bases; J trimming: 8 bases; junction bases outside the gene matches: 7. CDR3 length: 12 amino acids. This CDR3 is CASTARGEGYTF. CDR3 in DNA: TGTGCCAGCACGGCCAGGGGGGAGGGCTACACCTTC.

The CDR3 nucleotides are TGTGCCAGCAGTGAAGCGGGGCAGGCAGACTATGGCTACACCTTC. Translation: CASSEAGQADYGYTF. V gene TRBV6-1 combines with J gene TRBJ1-2; TRBD1 might be the D (5 bases). Germline lookup yields CDR1 MNHNS and CDR2 SASEGT. Trimming shortened V by 0 bases and J by 3 bases, and 11 bases separated the two germline ends. The CDR3 has 15 residues.

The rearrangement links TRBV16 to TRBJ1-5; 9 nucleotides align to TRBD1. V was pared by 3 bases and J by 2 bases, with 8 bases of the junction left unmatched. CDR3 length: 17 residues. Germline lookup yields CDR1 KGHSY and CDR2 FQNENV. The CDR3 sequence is CASSQTGGAEGNQPQHF. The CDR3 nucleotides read TGTGCCAGCAGCCAGACAGGGGGAGCGGAGGGCAATCAGCCCCAGCATTTT.

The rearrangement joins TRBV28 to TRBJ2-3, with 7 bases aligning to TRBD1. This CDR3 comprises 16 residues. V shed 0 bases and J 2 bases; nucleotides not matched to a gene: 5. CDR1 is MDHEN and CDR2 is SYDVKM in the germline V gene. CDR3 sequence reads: CASSLWTGSSTDTQYF. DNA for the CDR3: TGTGCCAGCAGTTTATGGACAGGGTCGTCCACAGATACGCAGTATTTT.

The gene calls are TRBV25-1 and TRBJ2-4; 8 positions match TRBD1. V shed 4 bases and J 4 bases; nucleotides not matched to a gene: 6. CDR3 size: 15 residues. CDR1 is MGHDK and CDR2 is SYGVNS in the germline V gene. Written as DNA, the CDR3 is TGTGCCAGCAGTGGGACATACAGGGGGAAAAACATTCAGTACTTC. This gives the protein CASSGTYRGKNIQYF. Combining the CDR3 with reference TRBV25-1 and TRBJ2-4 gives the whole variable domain EADIYQTPRYLVIGTGKKITLECSQTMGHDKMYWYQQDPGMELHLIHYSYGVNSTEKGDLSSESTVSRIRTEHFPLTLESARPSHTSQYLCASSGTYRGKNIQYFGAGTRLSVL.

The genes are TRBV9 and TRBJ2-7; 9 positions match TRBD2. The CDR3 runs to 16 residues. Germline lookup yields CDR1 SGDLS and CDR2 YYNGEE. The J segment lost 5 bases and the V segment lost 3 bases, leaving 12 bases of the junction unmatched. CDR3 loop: CASSAGGVAGAHEQYF. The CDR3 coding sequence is TGTGCCAGCAGCGCAGGGGGGGTAGCGGGAGCTCACGAGCAGTACTTC.

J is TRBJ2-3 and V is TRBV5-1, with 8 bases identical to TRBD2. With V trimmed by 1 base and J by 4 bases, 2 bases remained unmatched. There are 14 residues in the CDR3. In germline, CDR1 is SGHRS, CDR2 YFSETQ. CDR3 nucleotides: TGCGCCAGCAGCTTGTCGGGACTAGCAGATACGCAGTATTTT. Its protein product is CASSLSGLADTQYF.

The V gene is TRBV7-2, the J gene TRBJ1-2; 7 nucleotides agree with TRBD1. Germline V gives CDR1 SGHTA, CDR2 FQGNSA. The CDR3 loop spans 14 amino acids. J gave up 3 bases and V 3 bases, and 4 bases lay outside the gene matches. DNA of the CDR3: TGTGCCAGCAGCTTTGGAGGGGGCGACTATGGCTACACCTTC. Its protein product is CASSFGGGDYGYTF.

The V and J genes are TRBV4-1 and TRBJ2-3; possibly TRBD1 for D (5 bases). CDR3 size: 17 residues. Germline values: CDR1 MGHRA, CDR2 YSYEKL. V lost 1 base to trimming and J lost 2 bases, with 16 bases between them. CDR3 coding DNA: TGCGCCAGCAGCCAAGGTCCTGGACAACTTCACACAGATACGCAGTATTTT. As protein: CASSQGPGQLHTDTQYF.

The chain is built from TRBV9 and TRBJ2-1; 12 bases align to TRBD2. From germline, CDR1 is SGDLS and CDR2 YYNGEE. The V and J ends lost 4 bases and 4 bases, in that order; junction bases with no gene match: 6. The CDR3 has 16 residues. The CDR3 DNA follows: TGTGCCAGCAGCTACCGGACTAGCGGGATGTACAATGAGCAGTTCTTC. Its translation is CASSYRTSGMYNEQFF.

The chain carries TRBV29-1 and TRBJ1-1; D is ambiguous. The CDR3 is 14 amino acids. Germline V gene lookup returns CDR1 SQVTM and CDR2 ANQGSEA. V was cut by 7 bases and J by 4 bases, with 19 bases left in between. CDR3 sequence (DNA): TGCAGCGCAAACCGCGCGGAAAGAGGCACTGAAGCTTTCTTT. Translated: CSANRAERGTEAFF.

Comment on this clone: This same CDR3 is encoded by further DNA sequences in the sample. CDR3 protein: CASSVEPTNTEAFF. The CDR3 DNA reads as TGTGCCAGCAGCGTAGAACCTACGAACACTGAAGCTTTCTTT. The chain combines TRBV9 with TRBJ1-1; D is unresolved. Per germline, CDR1 SGDLS and CDR2 YYNGEE. The CDR3 sequence is 14 residues long. V was pared by 0 bases and J by 1 base, with 7 bases between.

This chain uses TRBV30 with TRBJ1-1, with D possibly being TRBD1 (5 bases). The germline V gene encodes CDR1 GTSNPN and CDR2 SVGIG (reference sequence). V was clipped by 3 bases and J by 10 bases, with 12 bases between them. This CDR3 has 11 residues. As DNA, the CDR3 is TGTGCCTGGAGAAATAGCGGGGCAGCTTTCTTT. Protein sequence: CAWRNSGAAFF.

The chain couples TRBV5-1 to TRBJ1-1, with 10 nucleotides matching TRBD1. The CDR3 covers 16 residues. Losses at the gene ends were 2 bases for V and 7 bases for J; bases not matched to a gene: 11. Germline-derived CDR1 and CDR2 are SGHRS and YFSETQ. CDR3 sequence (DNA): TGCGCCAGCAGCTTTCGGACAGGGGGAAGGCTAGGTGAAGCTTTCTTT. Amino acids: CASSFRTGGRLGEAFF.

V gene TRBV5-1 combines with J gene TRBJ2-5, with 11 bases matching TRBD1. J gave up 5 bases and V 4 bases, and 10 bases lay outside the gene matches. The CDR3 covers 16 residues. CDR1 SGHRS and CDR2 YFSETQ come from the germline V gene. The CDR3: CASSPTGTGGSETQYF. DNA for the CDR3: TGCGCCAGCAGCCCCACCGGGACAGGGGGGTCCGAGACCCAGTACTTC.

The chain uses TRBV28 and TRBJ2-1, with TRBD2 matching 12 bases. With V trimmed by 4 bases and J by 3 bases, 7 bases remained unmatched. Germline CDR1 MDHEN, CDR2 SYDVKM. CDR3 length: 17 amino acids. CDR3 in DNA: TGTGCCAGCAGTTCAAACGGACTAGCGGGGAACTACAATGAGCAGTTCTTC. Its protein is CASSSNGLAGNYNEQFF.

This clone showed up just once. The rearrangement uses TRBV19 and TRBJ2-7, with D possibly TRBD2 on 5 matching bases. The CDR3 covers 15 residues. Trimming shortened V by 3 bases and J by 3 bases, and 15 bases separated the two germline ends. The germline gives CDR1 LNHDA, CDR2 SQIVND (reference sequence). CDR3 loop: CASSIGRAPSYEQYF. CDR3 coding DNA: TGTGCCAGTAGTATTGGGCGGGCCCCTAGCTACGAGCAGTACTTC.

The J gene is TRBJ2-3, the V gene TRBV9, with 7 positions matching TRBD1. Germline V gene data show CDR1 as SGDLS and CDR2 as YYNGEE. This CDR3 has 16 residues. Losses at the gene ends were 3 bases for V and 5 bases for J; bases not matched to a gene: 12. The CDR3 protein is CASSAGQARLIDTQYF. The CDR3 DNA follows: TGTGCCAGCAGCGCCGGACAGGCTCGACTAATAGATACGCAGTATTTT.

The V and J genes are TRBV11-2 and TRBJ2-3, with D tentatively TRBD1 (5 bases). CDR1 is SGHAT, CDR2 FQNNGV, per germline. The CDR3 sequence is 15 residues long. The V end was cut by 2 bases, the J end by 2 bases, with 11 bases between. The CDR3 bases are TGTGCCAGCAGCTTAATGGGCGGACACACAGATACGCAGTATTTT. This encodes CASSLMGGHTDTQYF.

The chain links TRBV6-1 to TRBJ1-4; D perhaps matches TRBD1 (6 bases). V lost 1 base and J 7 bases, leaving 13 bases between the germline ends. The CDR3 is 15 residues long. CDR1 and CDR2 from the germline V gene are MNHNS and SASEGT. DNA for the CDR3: TGTGCCAGCAGTGAAGAGGTCAGGGGTAGTGAAAAACTGTTTTTT. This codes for CASSEEVRGSEKLFF.

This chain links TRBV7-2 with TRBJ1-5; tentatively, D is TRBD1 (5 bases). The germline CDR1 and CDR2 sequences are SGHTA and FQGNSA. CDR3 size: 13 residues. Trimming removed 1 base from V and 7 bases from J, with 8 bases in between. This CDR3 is CASSLGGDQPQHF. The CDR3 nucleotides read TGTGCCAGCAGCTTAGGGGGGGACCAGCCCCAGCATTTT.